This T cell receptor (beta chain) appears in the sequencing data of a study of identical twins. Of note for this clonotype: Its antigen remains unknown. The germline gene is not matched at one end of the junction; a read error may be the cause.

Study results and limitations: While abundant cord blood beta clonotypes carried fewer insertions, memory repertoires showed no such pattern.

TCRdb passed the 5' RACE reads through MiXCR, listing each CDR3 protein once. Among hundreds of thousands of distinct CDR3 sequences listed, around 20% were seen once. In addition, the sample was reused for a study of T cells expressing NK-cell markers.

This TCR derives from a woman younger than 30 in good health. Source material: PBMCs.

In DNA, the CDR3 is TGCAGCCTGCAGGGAATCTCGGAGACCCAGTACTTT. This codes for CSLQGISETQYF. The chain employs TRBV29-1 and TRBJ2-5, with TRBD1 as a possible D gene (5 bases). Per the germline V gene, CDR1 is SQVTM and CDR2 is ANQGSEA. The CDR3 totals 12 residues.